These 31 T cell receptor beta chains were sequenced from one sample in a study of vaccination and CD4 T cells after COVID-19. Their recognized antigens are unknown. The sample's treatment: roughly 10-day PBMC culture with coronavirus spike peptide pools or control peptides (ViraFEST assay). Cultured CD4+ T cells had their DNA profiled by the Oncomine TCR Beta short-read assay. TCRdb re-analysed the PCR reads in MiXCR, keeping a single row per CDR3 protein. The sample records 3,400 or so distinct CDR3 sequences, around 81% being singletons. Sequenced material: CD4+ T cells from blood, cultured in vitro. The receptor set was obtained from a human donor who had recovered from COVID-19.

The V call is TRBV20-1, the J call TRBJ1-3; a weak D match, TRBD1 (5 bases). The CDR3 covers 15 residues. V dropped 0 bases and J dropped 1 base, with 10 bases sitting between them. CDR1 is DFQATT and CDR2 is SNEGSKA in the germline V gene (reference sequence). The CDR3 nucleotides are TGCAGTGCTAGAGATTCAGGGAATTCTGGAAACACCATATATTTT. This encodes CSARDSGNSGNTIYF.

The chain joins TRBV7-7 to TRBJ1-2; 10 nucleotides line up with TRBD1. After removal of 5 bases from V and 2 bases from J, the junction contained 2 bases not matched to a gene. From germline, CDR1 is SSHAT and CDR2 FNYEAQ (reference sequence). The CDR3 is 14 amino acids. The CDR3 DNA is TGTGCCAGCAGCCCGGGACAGGGGAACTATGGCTACACCTTC. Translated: CASSPGQGNYGYTF.

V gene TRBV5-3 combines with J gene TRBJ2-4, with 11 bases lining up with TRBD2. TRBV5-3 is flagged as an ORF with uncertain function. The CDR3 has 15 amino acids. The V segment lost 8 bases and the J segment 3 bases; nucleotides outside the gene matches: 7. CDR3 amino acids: CASSTGTSGKNIQYF. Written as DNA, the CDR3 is TGTGCCAGCAGCACCGGGACTAGCGGCAAAAACATTCAGTACTTC.

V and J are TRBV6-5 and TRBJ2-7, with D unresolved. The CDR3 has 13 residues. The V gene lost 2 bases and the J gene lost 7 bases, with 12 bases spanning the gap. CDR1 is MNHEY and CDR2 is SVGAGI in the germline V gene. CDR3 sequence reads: CASSYDSTREQYF. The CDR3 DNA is TGTGCCAGCAGTTACGATTCCACGCGTGAGCAGTACTTC.

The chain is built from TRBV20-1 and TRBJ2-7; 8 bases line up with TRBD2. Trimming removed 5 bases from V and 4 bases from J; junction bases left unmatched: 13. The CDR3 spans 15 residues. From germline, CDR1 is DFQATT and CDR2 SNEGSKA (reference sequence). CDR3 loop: CSAPINAGGLYEQYF. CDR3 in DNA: TGCAGTGCTCCCATCAACGCGGGGGGCCTGTACGAGCAGTACTTC.

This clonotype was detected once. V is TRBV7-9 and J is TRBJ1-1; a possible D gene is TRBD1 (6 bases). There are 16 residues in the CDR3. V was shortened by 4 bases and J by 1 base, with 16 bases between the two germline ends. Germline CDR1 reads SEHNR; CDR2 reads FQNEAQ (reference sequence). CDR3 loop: CASSWGAGTSNTEAFF. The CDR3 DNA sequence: TGTGCCAGCAGCTGGGGAGCCGGGACATCGAACACTGAAGCTTTCTTT.

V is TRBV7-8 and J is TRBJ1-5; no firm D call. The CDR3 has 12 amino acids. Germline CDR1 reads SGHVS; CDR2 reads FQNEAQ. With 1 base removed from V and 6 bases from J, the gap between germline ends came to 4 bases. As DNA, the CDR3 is TGTGCCAGCAGCTTAGGACTTCAGCCCCAGCATTTT. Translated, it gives CASSLGLQPQHF.

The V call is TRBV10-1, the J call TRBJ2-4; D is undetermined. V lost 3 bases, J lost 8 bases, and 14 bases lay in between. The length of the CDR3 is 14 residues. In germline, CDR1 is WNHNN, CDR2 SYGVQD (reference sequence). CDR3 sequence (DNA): TGCGCCAGCAGTGATGGATCCTGGTCGGACATTCAGTACTTC. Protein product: CASSDGSWSDIQYF.

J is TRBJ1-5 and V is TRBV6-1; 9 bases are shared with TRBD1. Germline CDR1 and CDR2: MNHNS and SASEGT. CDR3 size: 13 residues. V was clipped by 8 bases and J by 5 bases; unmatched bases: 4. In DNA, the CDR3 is TGTGCCAGCGCGAGACAGGGGGATCAGCCCCAGCATTTT. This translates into CASARQGDQPQHF.

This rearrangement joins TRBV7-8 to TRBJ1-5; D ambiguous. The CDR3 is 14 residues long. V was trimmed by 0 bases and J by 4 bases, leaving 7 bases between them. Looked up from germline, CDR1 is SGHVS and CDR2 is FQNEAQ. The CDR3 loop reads CASSLAEGNQPQHF. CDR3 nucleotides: TGTGCCAGCAGCTTAGCGGAGGGAAATCAGCCCCAGCATTTT.

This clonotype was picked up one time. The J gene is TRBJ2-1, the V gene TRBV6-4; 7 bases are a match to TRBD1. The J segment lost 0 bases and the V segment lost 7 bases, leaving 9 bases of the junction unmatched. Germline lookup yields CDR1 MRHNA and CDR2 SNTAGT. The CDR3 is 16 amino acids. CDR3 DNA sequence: TGTGCCAGCAATAAGGGGGCGTCCAGCTCCTACAATGAGCAGTTCTTC. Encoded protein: CASNKGASSSYNEQFF.

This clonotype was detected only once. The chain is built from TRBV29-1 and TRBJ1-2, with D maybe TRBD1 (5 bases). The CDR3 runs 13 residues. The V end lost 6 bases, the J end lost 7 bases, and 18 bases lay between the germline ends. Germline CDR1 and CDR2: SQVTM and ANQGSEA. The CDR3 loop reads CSVAGGGKAGYTF. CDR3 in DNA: TGCAGCGTCGCCGGGGGGGGGAAGGCTGGCTACACCTTC. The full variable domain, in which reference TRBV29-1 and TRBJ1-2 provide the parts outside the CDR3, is SAVISQKPSRDICQRGTSLTIQCQVDSQVTMMFWYRQQPGQSLTLIATANQGSEATYESGFVIDKFPISRPNLTFSTLTVSNMSPEDSSIYLCSVAGGGKAGYTFGSGTRLTVV.

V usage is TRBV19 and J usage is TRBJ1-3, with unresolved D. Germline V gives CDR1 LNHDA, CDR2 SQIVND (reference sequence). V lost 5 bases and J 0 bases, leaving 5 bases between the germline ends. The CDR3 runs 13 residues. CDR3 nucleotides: TGTGCCAGTAGTGGTTTCTCTGGAAACACCATATATTTT. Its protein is CASSGFSGNTIYF.

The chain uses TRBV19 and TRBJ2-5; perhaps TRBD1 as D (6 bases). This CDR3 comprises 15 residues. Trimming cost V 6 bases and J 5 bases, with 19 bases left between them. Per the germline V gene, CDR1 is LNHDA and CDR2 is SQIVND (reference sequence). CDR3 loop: CASSQGNGRVETQYF. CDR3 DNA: TGTGCCAGTAGCCAGGGGAACGGCAGGGTGGAGACCCAGTACTTC.

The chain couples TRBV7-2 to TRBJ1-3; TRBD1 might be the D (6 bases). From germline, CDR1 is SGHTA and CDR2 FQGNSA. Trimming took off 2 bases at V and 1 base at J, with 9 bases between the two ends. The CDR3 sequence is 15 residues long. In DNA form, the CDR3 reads TGTGCCAGCAGCTTACAGGGGCTTTCTGGAAACACCATATATTTT. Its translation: CASSLQGLSGNTIYF.

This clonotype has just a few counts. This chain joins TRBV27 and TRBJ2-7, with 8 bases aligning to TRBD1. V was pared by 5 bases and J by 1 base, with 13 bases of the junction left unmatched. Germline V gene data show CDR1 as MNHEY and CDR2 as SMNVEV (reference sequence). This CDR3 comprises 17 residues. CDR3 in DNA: TGTGCCAGCAGTCCCATCCTTGGACAGGGTCGGTCCTACGAGCAGTACTTC. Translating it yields CASSPILGQGRSYEQYF.

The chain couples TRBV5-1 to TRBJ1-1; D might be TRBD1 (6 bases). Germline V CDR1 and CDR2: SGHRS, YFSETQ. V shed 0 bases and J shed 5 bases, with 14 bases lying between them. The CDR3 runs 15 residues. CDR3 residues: CASSLVAGVGTEAFF. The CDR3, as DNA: TGCGCCAGCAGCTTGGTTGCAGGGGTCGGGACTGAAGCTTTCTTT.

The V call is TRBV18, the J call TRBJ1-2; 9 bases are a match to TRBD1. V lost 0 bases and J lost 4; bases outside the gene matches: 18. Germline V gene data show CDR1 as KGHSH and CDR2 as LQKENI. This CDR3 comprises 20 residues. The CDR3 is CASSPPNRLSGTGKLYGYTF. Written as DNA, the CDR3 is TGTGCCAGCTCACCACCTAACCGACTATCCGGGACAGGGAAACTCTATGGCTACACCTTC.

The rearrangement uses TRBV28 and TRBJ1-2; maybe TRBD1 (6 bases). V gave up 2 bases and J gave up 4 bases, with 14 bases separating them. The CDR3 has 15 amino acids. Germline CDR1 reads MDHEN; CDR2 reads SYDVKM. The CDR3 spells CASSLRGLGSYGYTF. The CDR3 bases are TGTGCCAGCAGTTTACGGGGGCTAGGGAGCTATGGCTACACCTTC.

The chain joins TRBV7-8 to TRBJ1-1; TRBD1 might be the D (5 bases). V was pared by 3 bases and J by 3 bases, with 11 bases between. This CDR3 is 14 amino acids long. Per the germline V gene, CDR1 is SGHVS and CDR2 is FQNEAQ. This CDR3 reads CASSFREGYTEAFF. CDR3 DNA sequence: TGTGCCAGCAGCTTCAGGGAGGGGTACACTGAAGCTTTCTTT. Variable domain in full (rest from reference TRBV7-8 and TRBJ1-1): GAGVSQSPRYKVAKRGQDVALRCDPISGHVSLFWYQQALGQGPEFLTYFQNEAQLDKSGLPSDRFFAERPEGSVSTLKIQRTQQEDSAVYLCASSFREGYTEAFFGQGTRLTVV.

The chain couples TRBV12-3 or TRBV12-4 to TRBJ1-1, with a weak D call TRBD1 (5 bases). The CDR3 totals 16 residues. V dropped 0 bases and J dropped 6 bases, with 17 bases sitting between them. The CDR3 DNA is TGTGCCAGCAGTTTAGCGAGTGGGGCTCCTCGGTCTGAAGCTTTCTTT. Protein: CASSLASGAPRSEAFF.

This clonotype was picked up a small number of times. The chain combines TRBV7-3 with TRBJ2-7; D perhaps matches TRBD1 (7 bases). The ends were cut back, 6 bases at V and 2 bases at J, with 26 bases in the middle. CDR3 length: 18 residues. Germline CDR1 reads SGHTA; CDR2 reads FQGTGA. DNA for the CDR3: TGTGCCAGCAGTCCCCGGCCGGGTGGCAGGGGGGATACCTACGAGCAGTACTTC. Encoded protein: CASSPRPGGRGDTYEQYF.

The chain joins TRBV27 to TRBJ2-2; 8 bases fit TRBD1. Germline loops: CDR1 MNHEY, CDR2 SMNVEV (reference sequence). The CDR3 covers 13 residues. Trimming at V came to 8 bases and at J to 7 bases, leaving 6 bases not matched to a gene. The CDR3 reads CASRNRGIGELFF. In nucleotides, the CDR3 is TGTGCCAGCCGGAACAGGGGGATCGGGGAGCTGTTTTTT.

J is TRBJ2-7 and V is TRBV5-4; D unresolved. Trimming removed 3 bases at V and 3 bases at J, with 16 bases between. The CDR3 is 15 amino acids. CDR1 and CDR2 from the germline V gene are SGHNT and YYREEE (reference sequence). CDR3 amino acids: CASSSKRGTYYEQYF. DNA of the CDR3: TGTGCCAGCAGCTCAAAGCGAGGAACATACTACGAGCAGTACTTC.

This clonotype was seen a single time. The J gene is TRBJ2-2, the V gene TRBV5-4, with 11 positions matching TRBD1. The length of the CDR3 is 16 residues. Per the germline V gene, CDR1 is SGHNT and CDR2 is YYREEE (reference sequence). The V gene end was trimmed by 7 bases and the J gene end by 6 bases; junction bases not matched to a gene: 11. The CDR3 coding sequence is TGTGCCAGCTCGGGACAGGGGGTTCTCATATCCGGGGAGCTGTTTTTT. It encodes CASSGQGVLISGELFF.

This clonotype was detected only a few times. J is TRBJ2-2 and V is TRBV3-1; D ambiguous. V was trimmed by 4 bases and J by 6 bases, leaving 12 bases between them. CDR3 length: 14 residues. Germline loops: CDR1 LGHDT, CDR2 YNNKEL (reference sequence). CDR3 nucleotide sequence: TGTGCCAGCAGCCTATCTCATTCGCCCGGGGAGCTGTTTTTT. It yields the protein CASSLSHSPGELFF.

The CDR3 loop reads CATSDLKGANTGELFF. The CDR3 nucleotides read TGTGCCACCAGTGATTTGAAGGGGGCGAACACCGGGGAGCTGTTTTTT. This rearrangement joins TRBV24-1 to TRBJ2-2; D is perhaps TRBD1 (6 bases). Germline V lookup: CDR1 KGHDR, CDR2 SFDVKD. The CDR3 is 16 amino acids. V was shortened by 0 bases and J by 0 bases, with 7 bases between the two germline ends.

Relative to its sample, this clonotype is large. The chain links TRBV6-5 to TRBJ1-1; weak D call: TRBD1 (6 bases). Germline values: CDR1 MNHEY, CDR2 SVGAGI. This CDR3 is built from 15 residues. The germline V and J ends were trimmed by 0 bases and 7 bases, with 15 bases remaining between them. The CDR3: CASSYSGGWSGEAFF. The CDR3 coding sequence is TGTGCCAGCAGTTACTCAGGGGGGTGGAGCGGTGAAGCTTTCTTT.

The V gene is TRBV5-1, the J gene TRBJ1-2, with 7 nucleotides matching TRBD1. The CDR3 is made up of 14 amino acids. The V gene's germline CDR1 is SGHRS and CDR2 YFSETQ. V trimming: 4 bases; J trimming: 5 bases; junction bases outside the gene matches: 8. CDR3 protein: CASSPPGQTYGYTF. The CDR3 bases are TGCGCCAGCAGCCCACCGGGACAGACATATGGCTACACCTTC.

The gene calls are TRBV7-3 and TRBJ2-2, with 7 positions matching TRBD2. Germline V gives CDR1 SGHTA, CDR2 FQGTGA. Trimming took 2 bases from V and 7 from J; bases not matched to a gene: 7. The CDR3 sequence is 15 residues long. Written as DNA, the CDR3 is TGTGCCAGCAGCTTATTCGGAGGGAGGGACGGGGAGCTGTTTTTT. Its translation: CASSLFGGRDGELFF. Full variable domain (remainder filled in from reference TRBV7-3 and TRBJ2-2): GAGVSQTPSNKVTEKGKYVELRCDPISGHTALYWYRQSLGQGPEFLIYFQGTGAADDSGLPNDRFFAVRPEGSVSTLKIQRTERGDSAVYLCASSLFGGRDGELFFGEGSRLTVL.

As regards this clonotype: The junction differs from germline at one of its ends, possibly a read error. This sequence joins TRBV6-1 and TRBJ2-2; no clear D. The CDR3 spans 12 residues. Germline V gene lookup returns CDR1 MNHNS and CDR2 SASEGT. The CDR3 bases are TGTGCCAGCAGTGACAGTCCCGGAGAGCTGTTTTTT. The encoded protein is CASSDSPGELFF.